The 23 T cell receptor beta chains below were found in one sample sequenced in a study of Ad26.COV2.S vaccination and SARS-CoV-2 variants. Treatment: around 19 received Ad26.COV2.S at low or high dose, single or two shots; five or six received placebo; per-sample allocation not given. At day 63 after the first vaccine or placebo injection, samples were drawn. The data were produced by immunoSEQ multiplex PCR, yet TCRdb's version contains in-frame clones alone and is incomplete. The sample has over 400,000 clones, 92% seen once; the top ten hold around 1.7%. The sequencing used peripheral blood, collected in a trial of Ad26.COV2.S vaccine versus placebo. These receptors originate from a person between 18 and 60 years old who received the Ad26.COV2.S COVID-19 vaccine or a placebo.

The chain has TRBV27 and TRBJ2-1; TRBD2 matches 9 bases. With 0 bases clipped from V and 5 bases from J, the junction kept 8 bases outside the gene matches. Germline lookup yields CDR1 MNHEY and CDR2 SMNVEV (reference sequence). The CDR3 covers 17 residues. The CDR3 sequence: CASSLSSLAGPHNEQFF. Written as DNA, the CDR3 is TGTGCCAGCAGTTTATCCTCACTAGCGGGTCCTCACAATGAGCAGTTCTTC.

The J gene is TRBJ2-3, the V gene TRBV7-2; TRBD2 is a possible D gene (7 bases). Per the germline V gene, CDR1 is SGHTA and CDR2 is FQGNSA. The V end was cut by 6 bases, the J end by 3 bases, with 19 bases between. The length of the CDR3 is 16 residues. In DNA form, the CDR3 reads TGTGCCAGCAGGGGGGGCGGGGGCCCTTTTACAGATACGCAGTATTTT. This codes for CASRGGGGPFTDTQYF.

This rearrangement joins TRBV6-5 to TRBJ1-5; 8 positions agree with TRBD1. Germline values: CDR1 MNHEY, CDR2 SVGAGI. V was clipped by 5 bases and J by 6 bases; unmatched bases: 9. This CDR3 is 15 amino acids long. The CDR3 DNA sequence: TGTGCCAGCAGTCCTCCCGTGACAGGGGTTCAGCCCCAGCATTTT. Amino acids: CASSPPVTGVQPQHF.

The V and J genes are TRBV3-1 (or the pseudogene TRBV3-2) and TRBJ1-2, with 7 bases lining up with TRBD1. CDR1 is LGHDT, CDR2 YNNKEL, per germline (reference sequence). Trimming at V came to 5 bases and at J to 4 bases, leaving 10 bases not matched to a gene. The CDR3 has 15 amino acids. CDR3: CASSTRDRPIYGYTF. CDR3 sequence (DNA): TGTGCCAGCAGCACCCGGGACAGACCTATCTATGGCTACACCTTC.

This clone was picked up a small number of times. The rearrangement uses TRBV19 and TRBJ1-5, with D possibly TRBD1 on 6 matching bases. Germline loops: CDR1 LNHDA, CDR2 SQIVND (reference sequence). The CDR3 is 13 residues long. The V and J ends lost 5 bases and 3 bases respectively, with 8 bases between them. The CDR3 region is CASSWTDNQPQHF. Written as DNA, the CDR3 is TGTGCCAGTAGTTGGACAGACAATCAGCCCCAGCATTTT. Using reference TRBV19 and TRBJ1-5 for the parts outside the CDR3, the full variable domain is DGGITQSPKYLFRKEGQNVTLSCEQNLNHDAMYWYRQDPGQGLRLIYYSQIVNDFQKGDIAEGYSVSREKKESFPLTVTSAQKNPTAFYLCASSWTDNQPQHFGDGTRLSIL.

This chain links TRBV18 with TRBJ1-1; 7 bases agree with TRBD1. The CDR3 contains 14 residues. With 4 bases clipped from V and 5 bases from J, the junction kept 7 bases outside the gene matches. Germline loops: CDR1 KGHSH, CDR2 LQKENI. In nucleotides, the CDR3 is TGTGCCAGCTCACAGACAGGGTTAAGTACTGAAGCTTTCTTT. Encoded protein: CASSQTGLSTEAFF.

The chain has TRBV5-1 and TRBJ1-4; 7 bases are shared with TRBD1. CDR1 is SGHRS and CDR2 is YFSETQ in the germline V gene. This CDR3 contains 14 residues. The J segment lost 3 bases and the V segment lost 4 bases, leaving 3 bases of the junction unmatched. In nucleotides, the CDR3 is TGCGCCAGCAGCCCGACAGGGTCTAATGAAAAACTGTTTTTT. It specifies CASSPTGSNEKLFF.

The V call is TRBV3-1 (or the pseudogene TRBV3-2), the J call TRBJ1-1; no definite D call. The germline V gene encodes CDR1 LGHDT and CDR2 YNNKEL (reference sequence). Trimming pared 3 bases from V and 3 bases from J, leaving 8 bases between. This CDR3 has 13 amino acids. The DNA of the CDR3 is TGTGCCAGCAGCCAGCGCAGAGACACTGAAGCTTTCTTT. This codes for CASSQRRDTEAFF.

The CDR3 nucleotides read TGTGCCAGCAGCGCAGGAGCGGGACAGGCGCTCAATCAGCCCCAGCATTTT. It translates to CASSAGAGQALNQPQHF. The V gene is TRBV7-8, the J gene TRBJ1-5, with TRBD1 matching 8 bases. The CDR3 loop spans 17 amino acids. Trimming removed 5 bases from V and 3 bases from J; junction bases left unmatched: 12. Germline lookup yields CDR1 SGHVS and CDR2 FQNEAQ.

V usage is TRBV7-6 and J usage is TRBJ2-3, with TRBD1 as a possible D gene (5 bases). The CDR3 loop spans 13 amino acids. Trimming left V 8 bases short and J 4 bases short, with 13 bases between. The V gene's germline CDR1 is SGHVS and CDR2 FNYEAQ. This CDR3 is CASAGAHSDTQYF. The CDR3, as DNA: TGTGCCAGCGCTGGGGCCCATTCAGATACGCAGTATTTT.

The chain joins TRBV30 to TRBJ1-3; perhaps TRBD1 as D (5 bases). Per germline, CDR1 GTSNPN and CDR2 SVGIG (reference sequence). Between the trimmed V and J ends, which lost 2 bases and 2 bases, there was a span of 13 bases. The CDR3 loop spans 15 amino acids. The CDR3 DNA follows: TGTGCCTGGAGTAGAGTAAGAGGGGCTGGAAACACCATATATTTT. Its protein is CAWSRVRGAGNTIYF.

The rearrangement uses TRBV6-2 or TRBV6-3 and TRBJ1-1, with TRBD1 identical over 7 bases. V trimming: 6 bases; J trimming: 4 bases; junction bases outside the gene matches: 8. Per the germline V gene, CDR1 is MNHEY and CDR2 is SVGEGT. This CDR3 has 14 residues. The CDR3 here is CASSLQGFTTEAFF. CDR3 nucleotide sequence: TGTGCCAGCAGCCTACAGGGGTTTACCACTGAAGCTTTCTTT.

This chain uses TRBV3-1 (or the pseudogene TRBV3-2) with TRBJ1-4; the D gene is possibly TRBD1 (5 bases). Germline CDR1 reads LGHDT; CDR2 reads YNNKEL (reference sequence). Trimming shortened V by 3 bases and J by 2 bases, and 22 bases separated the two germline ends. CDR3 length equals 19 residues. The CDR3 protein is CASSHNRDRPWRTNEKLFF. The CDR3 DNA sequence: TGTGCCAGCAGCCACAACCGGGACCGCCCCTGGCGTACTAATGAAAAACTGTTTTTT.

The CDR3 region is CASSPPLAGGEQYF. In DNA form, the CDR3 reads TGTGCCAGCAGCCCCCCTCTAGCGGGGGGCGAGCAGTACTTC. V usage is TRBV7-9 and J usage is TRBJ2-7; 11 bases agree with TRBD2. Trimming took 5 bases from V and 6 from J; bases not matched to a gene: 6. The CDR3 covers 14 residues. The germline V gene encodes CDR1 SEHNR and CDR2 FQNEAQ (reference sequence).

This chain uses TRBV9 with TRBJ2-6; weak D call: TRBD1 (5 bases). Between the trimmed V and J ends, which lost 3 bases and 4 bases, there was a span of 8 bases. This CDR3 has 14 residues. From germline, CDR1 is SGDLS and CDR2 YYNGEE. DNA for the CDR3: TGTGCCAGCAGCGCCAGACAGGGGGCCAACGTCCTGACTTTC. Translated: CASSARQGANVLTF. Using reference TRBV9 and TRBJ2-6 for the parts outside the CDR3, the full variable domain is DSGVTQTPKHLITATGQRVTLRCSPRSGDLSVYWYQQSLDQGLQFLIQYYNGEERAKGNILERFSAQQFPDLHSELNLSSLELGDSALYFCASSARQGANVLTFGAGSRLTVL.

The rearrangement uses TRBV28 and TRBJ1-5; 7 nucleotides agree with TRBD1. Trimming at V came to 3 bases and at J to 2 bases, leaving 10 bases not matched to a gene. The CDR3 has 17 amino acids. Germline V gene data show CDR1 as MDHEN and CDR2 as SYDVKM. The CDR3: CASSLGFRGAGNQPQHF. The CDR3 DNA is TGTGCCAGCAGTTTGGGATTCAGGGGGGCTGGCAATCAGCCCCAGCATTTT.

This clone appeared once. The J gene is TRBJ2-2, the V gene TRBV3-1 (or the pseudogene TRBV3-2); TRBD2 aligns across 7 bases. With 1 base clipped from V and 0 bases from J, the junction kept 2 bases outside the gene matches. CDR3 size: 16 residues. Germline V gives CDR1 LGHDT, CDR2 YNNKEL (reference sequence). DNA of the CDR3: TGTGCCAGCAGCCAAGCGGGGGGACCGAACACCGGGGAGCTGTTTTTT. Its protein product is CASSQAGGPNTGELFF.

The chain recombines TRBV3-1 (or the pseudogene TRBV3-2) with TRBJ1-1; maybe TRBD1 (6 bases). Germline V gene lookup returns CDR1 LGHDT and CDR2 YNNKEL (reference sequence). The V end was cut by 4 bases, the J end by 6 bases, with 6 bases between. The CDR3 is 11 amino acids. The CDR3 reads CASSRGPEAFF. The CDR3 nucleotides are TGTGCCAGCAGCCGGGGGCCTGAAGCTTTCTTT.

A single count supports this clone. The chain recombines TRBV18 with TRBJ1-1, with unresolved D. Germline CDR1 and CDR2: KGHSH and LQKENI. This CDR3 comprises 14 residues. Trimming removed 3 bases at V and 2 bases at J, with 10 bases between. CDR3 loop: CASSPYAVNTEAFF. The CDR3 DNA reads as TGTGCCAGCTCACCCTACGCAGTCAACACTGAAGCTTTCTTT.

J is TRBJ1-2 and V is TRBV30, with D possibly TRBD1 on 6 matching bases. The CDR3 contains 13 residues. CDR1 is GTSNPN, CDR2 SVGIG, per germline (reference sequence). V lost 1 base and J 1 base, leaving 7 bases between the germline ends. CDR3 DNA sequence: TGTGCCTGGAGTGGGGGGCTTAACTATGGCTACACCTTC. Its protein product is CAWSGGLNYGYTF.

This sequence joins TRBV4-3 and TRBJ1-1; 7 nucleotides align to TRBD1. Germline trimming cut 0 bases from V and 5 bases from J; bases unmatched to any gene: 9. Per the germline V gene, CDR1 is LGHNA and CDR2 is YSLEER. The CDR3 sequence is 16 residues long. CDR3 region: CASSQDRGGVGTEAFF. CDR3 nucleotides: TGCGCCAGCAGCCAAGACAGGGGGGGAGTGGGGACTGAAGCTTTCTTT.

In the case of this clone: Mismatch with germline at one junction end may stem from a read error. This chain uses TRBV9 with TRBJ1-4, with 7 bases fitting TRBD1. CDR1 and CDR2 (germline): SGDLS, YYNGEE. The CDR3 is 14 residues long. The CDR3: CASSVGTANEKLFF. For the CDR3, the DNA is TGTGCCAGCAGTGTAGGGACAGCTAATGAAAAACTGTTTTTT.

The J gene is TRBJ2-1, the V gene TRBV4-3, with 8 bases aligning to TRBD1. Germline CDR1 LGHNA, CDR2 YSLEER. The J segment lost 3 bases and the V segment lost 0 bases, leaving 4 bases of the junction unmatched. This CDR3 spans 16 amino acids. As DNA, the CDR3 is TGCGCCAGCAGCCAAGATAGGGACAGGAACTACAATGAGCAGTTCTTC. Protein product: CASSQDRDRNYNEQFF.